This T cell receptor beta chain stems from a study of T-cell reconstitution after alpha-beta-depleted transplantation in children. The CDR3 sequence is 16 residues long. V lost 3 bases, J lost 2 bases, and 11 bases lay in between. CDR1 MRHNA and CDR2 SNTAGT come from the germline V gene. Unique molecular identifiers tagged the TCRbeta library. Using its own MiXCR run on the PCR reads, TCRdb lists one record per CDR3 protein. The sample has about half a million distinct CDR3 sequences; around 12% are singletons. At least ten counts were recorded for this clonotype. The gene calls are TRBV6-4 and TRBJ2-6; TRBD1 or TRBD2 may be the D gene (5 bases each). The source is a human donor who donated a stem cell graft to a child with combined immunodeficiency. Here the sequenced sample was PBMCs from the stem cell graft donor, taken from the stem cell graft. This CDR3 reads CASSESGGAGANVLTF. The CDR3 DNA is TGTGCCAGCAGTGAGTCTGGGGGAGCTGGGGCCAACGTCCTGACTTTC.